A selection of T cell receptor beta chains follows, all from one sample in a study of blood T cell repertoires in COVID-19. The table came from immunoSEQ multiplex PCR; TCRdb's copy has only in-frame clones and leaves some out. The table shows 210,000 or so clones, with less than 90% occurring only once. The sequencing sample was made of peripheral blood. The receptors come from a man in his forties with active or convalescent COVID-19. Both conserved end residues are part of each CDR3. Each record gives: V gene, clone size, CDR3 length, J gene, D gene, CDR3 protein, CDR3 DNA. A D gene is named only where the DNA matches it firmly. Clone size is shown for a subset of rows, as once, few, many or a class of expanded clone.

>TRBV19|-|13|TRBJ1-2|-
CASSETGNYGYTF
TGTGCCAGTAGTGAAACAGGCAACTATGGCTACACCTTC
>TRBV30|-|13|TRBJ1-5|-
CAWRPPGNQPQHF
TGTGCCTGGAGGCCCCCGGGCAATCAGCCCCAGCATTTT
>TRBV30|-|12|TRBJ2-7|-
CAYGRYVVEQYF
TGTGCCTACGGGAGATACGTGGTAGAGCAGTACTTC
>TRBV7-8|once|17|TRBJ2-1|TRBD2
CASSLVSSGRPRNEQFF
TGTGCCAGCAGCTTAGTGTCTAGCGGGAGGCCTCGGAATGAGCAGTTCTTC
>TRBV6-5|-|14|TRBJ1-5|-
CASSSWTGNQPQHF
TGTGCCAGCAGTTCCTGGACAGGCAATCAGCCCCAGCATTTT
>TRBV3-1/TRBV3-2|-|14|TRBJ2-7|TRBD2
CASSQAGGSYEQYF
TGTGCCAGCAGCCAAGCGGGGGGTTCCTACGAGCAGTACTTC
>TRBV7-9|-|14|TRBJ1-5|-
CASSPGMNGQPQHF
TGTGCCAGCAGCCCAGGGATGAACGGTCAGCCCCAGCATTTT
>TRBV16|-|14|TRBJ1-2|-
CASSLTDNHYGYTF
TGTGCCAGCAGCCTGACGGACAATCACTATGGCTACACCTTC
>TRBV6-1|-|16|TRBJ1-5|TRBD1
CASSENQGGPNQPQHF
TGTGCCAGCAGTGAGAATCAGGGGGGCCCCAATCAGCCCCAGCATTTT
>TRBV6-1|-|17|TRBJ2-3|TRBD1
CASSGGQGDSSTDTQYF
TGTGCCAGCAGTGGCGGACAGGGGGATTCTAGCACAGATACGCAGTATTTT
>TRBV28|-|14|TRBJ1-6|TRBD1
CASSPDRGLSPLHF
TGTGCCAGCAGCCCCGACAGGGGGCTGTCACCCCTCCACTTT
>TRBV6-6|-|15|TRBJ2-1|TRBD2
CASSTGLANYNEQFF
TGTGCCAGCAGTACGGGACTAGCGAACTACAATGAGCAGTTCTTC
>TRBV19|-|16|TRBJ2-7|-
CASSNRGLLPAHEQYF
TGTGCCAGTAGTAATCGAGGCCTGCTCCCCGCCCACGAGCAGTACTTC
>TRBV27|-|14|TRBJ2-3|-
CASSRDSRTDTQYF
TGTGCCAGCAGCCGGGACTCCCGCACAGATACGCAGTATTTT
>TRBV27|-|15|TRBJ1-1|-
CASSFWQGRITEAFF
TGTGCCAGCAGTTTCTGGCAGGGCAGAATCACTGAAGCTTTCTTT
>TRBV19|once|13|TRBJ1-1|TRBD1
CASSVQGATEAFF
TGTGCCAGTAGTGTACAGGGGGCCACTGAAGCTTTCTTT
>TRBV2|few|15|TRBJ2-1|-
CASSERLGSSLLQFF
TGTGCCAGCAGTGAGAGGCTTGGGTCTAGCTTATTACAGTTCTTC
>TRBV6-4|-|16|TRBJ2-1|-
CASSVSLRTGRDEQFF
TGTGCCAGCAGTGTATCGCTAAGGACAGGGAGGGATGAGCAGTTCTTC
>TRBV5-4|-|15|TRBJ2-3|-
CASSFHWTSTDTQYF
TGTGCCAGCAGCTTCCACTGGACAAGCACAGATACGCAGTATTTT
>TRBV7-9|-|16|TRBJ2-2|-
CASTVGSRASTGELFF
TGTGCCAGCACTGTAGGAAGCAGGGCGAGCACCGGGGAGCTGTTTTTT
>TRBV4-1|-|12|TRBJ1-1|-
CASSLQGTEAFF
TGCGCCAGCAGCCTACAGGGTACTGAAGCTTTCTTT
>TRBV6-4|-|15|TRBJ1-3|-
CASRVAGEPGNTIYF
TGTGCCAGCAGGGTGGCGGGGGAACCTGGAAACACCATATATTTT
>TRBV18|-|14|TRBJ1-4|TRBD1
CASRRQGAWEKLFF
TGTGCCAGCCGGCGACAGGGGGCTTGGGAAAAACTGTTTTTT
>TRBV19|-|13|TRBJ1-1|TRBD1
CASSRQGATEAFF
TGTGCCAGTAGTCGACAGGGTGCGACTGAAGCTTTCTTT
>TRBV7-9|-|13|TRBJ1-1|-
CASRQGPNTEAFF
TGTGCCAGCAGACAGGGACCGAACACTGAAGCTTTCTTT
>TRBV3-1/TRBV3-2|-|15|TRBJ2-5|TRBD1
CASSQALTGPETQYF
TGTGCCAGCAGCCAGGCTTTGACAGGGCCGGAGACCCAGTACTTC
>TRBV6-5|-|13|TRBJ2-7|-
CASPKEGTYEQYF
TGTGCCAGCCCTAAGGAGGGGACCTACGAGCAGTACTTC
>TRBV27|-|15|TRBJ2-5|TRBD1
CASSLGTGGVETQYF
TGTGCCAGCAGTTTGGGGACAGGGGGCGTCGAGACCCAGTACTTC
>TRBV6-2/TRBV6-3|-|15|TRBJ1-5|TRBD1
CASSFPGQGRQPQHF
TGTGCCAGCAGTTTCCCGGGACAGGGCCGTCAGCCCCAGCATTTT
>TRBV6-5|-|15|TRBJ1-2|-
CASTKQGTSFKGYTF
TGTGCCAGCACTAAACAGGGAACATCTTTTAAAGGCTACACCTTC
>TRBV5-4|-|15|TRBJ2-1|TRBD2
CASSLVRGSYNEQFF
TGTGCCAGCAGCTTAGTGCGGGGGTCCTACAATGAGCAGTTCTTC
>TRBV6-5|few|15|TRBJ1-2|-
CASSPGRGSNYGYTF
TGTGCCAGCAGCCCCGGACGGGGAAGTAACTATGGCTACACCTTC
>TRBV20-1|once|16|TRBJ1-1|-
CSASGQGNLMNTEAFF
TGCAGTGCTAGTGGCCAGGGGAATCTCATGAACACTGAAGCTTTCTTT
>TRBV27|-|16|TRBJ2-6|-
CASSLGRGSGANVLTF
TGTGCCAGCAGTTTAGGTAGGGGCTCTGGGGCCAACGTCCTGACTTTC
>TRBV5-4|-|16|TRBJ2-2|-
CASSLVAGFGTGELFF
TGTGCCAGCAGCTTGGTCGCTGGGTTCGGGACCGGGGAGCTGTTTTTT
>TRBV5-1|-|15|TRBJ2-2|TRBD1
CASSLQGPGTGELFF
TGCGCCAGCAGCTTACAGGGGCCGGGCACCGGGGAGCTGTTTTTT
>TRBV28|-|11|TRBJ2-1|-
CASNPGNEQFF
TGTGCCAGCAACCCCGGGAATGAGCAGTTCTTC
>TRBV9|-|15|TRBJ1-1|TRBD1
CASSGEWTGATEAFF
TGTGCCAGCAGTGGGGAGTGGACAGGGGCCACTGAAGCTTTCTTT
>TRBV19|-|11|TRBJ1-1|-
CASTGGFEAFF
TGTGCCAGTACCGGGGGATTTGAAGCTTTCTTT
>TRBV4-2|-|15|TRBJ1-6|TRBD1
CASSHGTGTNSPLHF
TGTGCCAGCAGCCACGGGACAGGGACTAATTCACCCCTCCACTTT
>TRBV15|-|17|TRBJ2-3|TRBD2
CATSRVIYSGGGDTQYF
TGTGCCACCAGCAGAGTTATCTATAGCGGGGGGGGAGATACGCAGTATTTT
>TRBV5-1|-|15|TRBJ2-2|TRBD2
CASSLVQGGTGELFF
TGCGCCAGCAGCTTGGTGCAGGGAGGGACCGGGGAGCTGTTTTTT